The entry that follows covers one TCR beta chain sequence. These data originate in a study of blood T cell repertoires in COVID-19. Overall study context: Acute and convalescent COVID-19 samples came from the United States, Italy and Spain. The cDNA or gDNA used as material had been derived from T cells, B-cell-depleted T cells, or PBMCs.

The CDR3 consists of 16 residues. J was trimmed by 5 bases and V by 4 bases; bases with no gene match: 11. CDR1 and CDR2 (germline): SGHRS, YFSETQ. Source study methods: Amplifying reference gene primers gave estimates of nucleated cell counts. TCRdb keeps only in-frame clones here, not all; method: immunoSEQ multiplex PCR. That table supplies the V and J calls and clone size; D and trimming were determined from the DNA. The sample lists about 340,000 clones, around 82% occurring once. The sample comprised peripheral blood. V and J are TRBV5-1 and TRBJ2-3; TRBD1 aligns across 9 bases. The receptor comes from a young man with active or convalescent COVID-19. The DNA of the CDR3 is TGCGCCAGCAGCCCCACCGACAGGGGGGATGTAGATACGCAGTATTTT. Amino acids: CASSPTDRGDVDTQYF.